This TCR beta chain was identified during a study of beta chain features in type 1 diabetes. On the study more broadly: Age and gender were similar between patients and healthy donors, as were cell yields. Across all samples, roughly 99 million sorted cells were examined.

Reverse transcription of all isolated RNA meant that expressed TCRB transcripts were sequenced. Method: immunoSEQ multiplex PCR; TCRdb's copy keeps in-frame clones and lacks some. The sample includes roughly 450,000 clones, roughly 10% of them seen just once. There are a few counts of this clone. As yet, its antigen is unknown. Trimming pared 4 bases from V and 1 base from J, leaving 13 bases between. The CDR3 totals 15 residues. Germline CDR1 is SEHNR and CDR2 is FQNEAQ (reference sequence). Staining for CD45RO/CCR7/CD25/CD127/CD95/CD27 allowed sorting of CD4+ naive, central memory, regulatory and stem cell-like memory cells. General study points: The naive, central memory and Treg TCRB repertoires showed an apparent similarity that was greater among patients than among healthy donors.

The J gene is TRBJ2-5, the V gene TRBV7-9, with no clear D. Material for sequencing was naive CD4+ T cells from blood. The TCR originated in a woman aged 18 to 35 in good health. For the CDR3, the DNA is TGTGCCAGCAGCTGGGCCCCGGCAGGCCAAGAGACCCAGTACTTC. It encodes CASSWAPAGQETQYF.